The 2 T cell receptor beta chains below all came from one sample that was sequenced in a study of blood T cell repertoires in COVID-19. Sequenced by immunoSEQ multiplex PCR; TCRdb stores in-frame clones only, minus some. The data contain around 280,000 clones, around 84% of them singletons. The sequenced sample was peripheral blood. The receptors shown here come from a man aged 70-80 years with acute or convalescent COVID-19.

V is TRBV5-6 and J is TRBJ2-5; 12 positions match TRBD1. The CDR3 spans 17 residues. Germline CDR1 and CDR2: SGHDT and YYEEEE. Trimming removed 4 bases from V and 4 bases from J; junction bases left unmatched: 11. The CDR3 nucleotides read TGTGCCAGCAGCGATGTTCCCGGGACAGGGGGCCGAGAGACCCAGTACTTC. Protein product: CASSDVPGTGGRETQYF.

The V call is TRBV9, the J call TRBJ2-4; 8 nucleotides agree with TRBD1. The J segment lost 8 bases and the V segment lost 3 bases, leaving 10 bases of the junction unmatched. Per germline, CDR1 SGDLS and CDR2 YYNGEE. CDR3 length: 15 residues. The CDR3 loop is CASSANGQGPDIQYF. In DNA form, the CDR3 reads TGTGCCAGCAGCGCGAATGGACAGGGTCCCGACATTCAGTACTTC.